This T cell receptor (beta chain) is from a study of shared clonotypes between healthy human individuals (dated by TCRdb to the early 2020s). For the wider study: A couple of women and a few men aged 18 to 49 years were included in the cohort. For each donor, CD4 naive and CD4 memory were each given three plates, CD8 naive was given two plates, and CD8 memory was given one plate. The study deeply sequenced blood TCR repertoires of about 5 healthy adults to estimate repertoire size and the extent of clonotype sharing between individuals. Libraries were prepared and TCR repertoires were sequenced by different laboratories using diverse techniques, in order to increase sequencing depth and limit assay-specific biases. Leukapheresis yielded between about 0.85 and 10 billion PBMCs per donor.

CD8 naive samples were obtained by positive selection for CCR7 among CD45RO-negative cells, yielding a CD45RA+CCR7+ population from which TemRA cells were excluded. The donors were healthy, HIV-negative adults who had no recently reported acute infections or vaccinations. All donors were Caucasian adults living in Nashville, Tennessee, USA. After blood collection by leukapheresis, PBMCs were isolated using Ficoll-Histopaque density gradient centrifugation and then cryopreserved in the vapor phase of liquid nitrogen. Purity and quantity of every magnetically sorted T cell population were checked by analytical flow cytometry. Each sorted fraction had its genomic DNA isolated and then quantified by UV absorbance on a Nanodrop 2000c. What the research found in general, with its limitations: Sampling was restricted to blood, and TCR repertoires in tissues likely differ from the TCR repertoires found in blood. Compared with non-shared clonotypes, the clonotypes found in all four sorted-subset donors had higher generation probabilities. Naive subsets generally had larger estimated clonotype richness than memory subsets did. Rarefaction of sorted-subset datasets indicated incomplete sequencing despite the large sequencing depth. The genetic and exposure-history diversity represented was limited by the small number of donors. Pairwise subsampling led to the expectation that sequencing depth would affect the degree of clonotype sharing among donors. Sharing across a few donors was observed for about 5% of naive CD4, under 4% of naive CD8, about 2.3% of memory CD4, and less than 0.45% of memory CD8 clonotypes.

A remark on this clone: The target of this receptor is not known. The input lacks base qualities; no much larger clone sits a single base away.

The junction shows trimming of 0 bases on V and 1 base on J, plus 13 bases between the germline ends. Based on the germline V gene (reference sequence), the CDR1 and CDR2 sequences are PRHDT and FYEKMQ. The CDR3 has 16 amino acids, counting the end cysteine and phenylalanine. Only the CDR3 region is kept as DNA, spanning 48 bases read in frame from base 1. Using the deep immunoSEQ assay, multiplex PCR amplified TCR CDR3 regions from genomic DNA. Extracted genomic DNA from each cell subset was spread evenly across all wells of several immunoSEQ 96-well plates, with each plate serving as a replicate. For sorted subsets, 150 to 200 ng genomic DNA, equal to tens of thousands of T cell genomes, was loaded into each replicate PCR. Purified libraries were quantified with a Qubit 3.0 fluorometer, sized on a Bioanalyzer 2100, and re-quantified with the KAPA Library Quantification kit. Every immunoSEQ 96-well plate was sequenced on a separate single-read 150-cycle Illumina NextSeq 550 flow cell. On the study's bioinformatics: Because the immunoSEQ output included only junctional sequences and no quality scores, the filtering could not be the same as the filtering used for full-length reads. Sequences were annotated with PyIR, a Python wrapper for IgBLAST v1.9, using IMGT germline references to assign V/J genes and CDR3. Any read was removed if the V/J assignment was weak (E-value above 1e-6), the CDR3 was missing, or the read contained stop codons, out-of-frame junctions, or ambiguous translated residues. A V3J clonotype was defined by an identical inferred V gene, J gene, and CDR3 amino acid sequence. Percentage overlap between repertoires was computed as shared unique clonotypes divided by the size of the smaller repertoire. RTK rarefaction, the Chao1 estimator, and Recon v2.1 estimates of unobserved clonotypes were used to assess repertoire richness. Generation probabilities for all TCRbeta clonotypes obtained by the gDNA method from a handful of donors were computed using OLGA. Sourced from immuneACCESS, this table was stored by TCRdb with only in-frame sequences that have V and J called. A share of the clones is absent; for the studies checked, an unresolved V gene accounts for under half, and the remainder has no known explanation. V and J calls and clone size follow that table, whereas D and trimming were derived from the DNA. The sample records millions of clones, about 94% of which are singletons. The ten largest account for about 1.1% of the sample.

The chain was built from TRBV13 and TRBJ2-7; 5 matching bases give a weak D call of TRBD1. The sequence derives from a man aged 18 to 29 in good health. The sequenced material came from naive CD8+ T cells sorted from blood. Reading the label with the study, this specimen's cell subset or site is: CD45RA+CCR7+. The nucleotide sequence reads as follows: TGTGCCAGCAGCTTAGGCCTCAGCTCAGGGTCCTACGAGCAGTACTTC. Translated, this gives CASSLGLSSGSYEQYF.